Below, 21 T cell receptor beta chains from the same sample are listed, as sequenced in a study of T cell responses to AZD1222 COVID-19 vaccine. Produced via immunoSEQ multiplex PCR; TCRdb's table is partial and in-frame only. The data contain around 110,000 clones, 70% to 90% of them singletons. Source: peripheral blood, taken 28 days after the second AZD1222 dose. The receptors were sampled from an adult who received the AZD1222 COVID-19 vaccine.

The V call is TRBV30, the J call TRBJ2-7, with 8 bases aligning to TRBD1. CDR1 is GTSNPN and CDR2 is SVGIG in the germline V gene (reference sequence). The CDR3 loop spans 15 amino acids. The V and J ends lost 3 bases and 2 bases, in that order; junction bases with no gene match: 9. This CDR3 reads CAWRIPGQATYEQYF. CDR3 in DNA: TGTGCCTGGAGGATACCGGGACAGGCAACCTACGAGCAGTACTTC. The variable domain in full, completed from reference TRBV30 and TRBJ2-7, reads SQTIHQWPATLVQPVGSPLSLECTVEGTSNPNLYWYRQAAGRGLQLLFYSVGIGQISSEVPQNLSASRPQDRQFILSSKKLLLSDSGFYLCAWRIPGQATYEQYFGPGTRLTVT.

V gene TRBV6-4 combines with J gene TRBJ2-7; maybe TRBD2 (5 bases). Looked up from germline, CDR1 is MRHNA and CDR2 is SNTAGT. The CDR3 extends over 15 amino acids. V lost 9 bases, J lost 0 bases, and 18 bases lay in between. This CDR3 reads CARGRTAPISYEQYF. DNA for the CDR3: TGTGCCAGGGGCCGGACTGCCCCTATCTCCTACGAGCAGTACTTC.

In DNA form, the CDR3 reads TGTGCCAGCAGCCAAGAAGAGGGGGGCTATGGCTACACCTTC. Translation: CASSQEEGGYGYTF. The chain is built from TRBV3-1 (or the pseudogene TRBV3-2) and TRBJ1-2, with D maybe TRBD1 (6 bases). Trimming took off 0 bases at V and 4 bases at J, with 9 bases between the two ends. The germline V gene encodes CDR1 LGHDT and CDR2 YNNKEL (reference sequence). The CDR3 extends over 14 amino acids.

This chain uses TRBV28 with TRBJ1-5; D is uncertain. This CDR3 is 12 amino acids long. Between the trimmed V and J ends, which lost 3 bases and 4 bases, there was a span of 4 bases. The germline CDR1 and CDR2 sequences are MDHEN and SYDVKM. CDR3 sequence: CASSFPNQPQHF. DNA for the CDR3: TGTGCCAGCAGTTTTCCAAATCAGCCCCAGCATTTT.

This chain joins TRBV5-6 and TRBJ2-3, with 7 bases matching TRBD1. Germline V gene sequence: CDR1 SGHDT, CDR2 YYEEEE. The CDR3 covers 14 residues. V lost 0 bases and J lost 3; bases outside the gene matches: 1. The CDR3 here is CASSLDRGTDTQYF. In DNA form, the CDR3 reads TGTGCCAGCAGCTTGGACAGGGGTACAGATACGCAGTATTTT.

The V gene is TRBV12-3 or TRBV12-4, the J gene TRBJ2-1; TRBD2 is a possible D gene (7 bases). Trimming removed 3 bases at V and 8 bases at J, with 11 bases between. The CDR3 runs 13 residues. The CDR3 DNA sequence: TGTGCCAGCAGTTTTGGCGGGGGCTATGAGCAGTTCTTC. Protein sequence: CASSFGGGYEQFF.

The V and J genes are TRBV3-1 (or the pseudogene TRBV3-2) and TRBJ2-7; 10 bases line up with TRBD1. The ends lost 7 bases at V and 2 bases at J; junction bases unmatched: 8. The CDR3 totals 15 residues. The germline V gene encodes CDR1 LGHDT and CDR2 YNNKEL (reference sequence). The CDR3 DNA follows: TGTGCCAGCACTTCGACAGGGGGCGAAACCTACGAGCAGTACTTC. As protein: CASTSTGGETYEQYF.

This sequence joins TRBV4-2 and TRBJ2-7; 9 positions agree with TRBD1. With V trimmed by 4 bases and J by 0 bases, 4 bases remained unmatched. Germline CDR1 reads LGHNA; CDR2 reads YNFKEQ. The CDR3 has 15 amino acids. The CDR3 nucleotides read TGTGCCAGCAGCCGCGGACAGGGGAGCTCCTACGAGCAGTACTTC. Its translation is CASSRGQGSSYEQYF.

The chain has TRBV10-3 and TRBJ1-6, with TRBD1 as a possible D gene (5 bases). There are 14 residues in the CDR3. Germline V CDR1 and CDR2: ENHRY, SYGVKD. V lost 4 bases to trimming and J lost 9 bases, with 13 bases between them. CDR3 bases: TGTGCCATCAGTGGGGGCGATTCGGGTTCACCCCTCCACTTT. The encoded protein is CAISGGDSGSPLHF.

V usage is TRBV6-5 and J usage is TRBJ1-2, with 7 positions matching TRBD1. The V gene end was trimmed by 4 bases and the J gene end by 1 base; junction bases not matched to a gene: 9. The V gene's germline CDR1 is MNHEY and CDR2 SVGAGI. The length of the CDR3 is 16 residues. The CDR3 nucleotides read TGTGCCAGCAGTTCGCTAACGGGGACAGATAACTATGGCTACACCTTC. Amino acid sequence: CASSSLTGTDNYGYTF.

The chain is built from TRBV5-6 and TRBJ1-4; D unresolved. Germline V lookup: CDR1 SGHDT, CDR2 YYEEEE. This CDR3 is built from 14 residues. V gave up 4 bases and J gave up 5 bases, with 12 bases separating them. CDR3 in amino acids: CASSMDPPNEKLFF. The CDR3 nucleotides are TGTGCCAGCAGCATGGATCCCCCCAATGAAAAACTGTTTTTT.

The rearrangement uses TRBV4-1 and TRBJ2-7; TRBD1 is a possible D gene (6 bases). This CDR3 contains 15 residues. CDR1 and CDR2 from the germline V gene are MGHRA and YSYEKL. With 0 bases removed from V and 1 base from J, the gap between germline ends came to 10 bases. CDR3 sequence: CASSQEGRGSYEQYF. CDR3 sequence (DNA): TGCGCCAGCAGCCAAGAAGGCAGGGGATCCTACGAGCAGTACTTC.

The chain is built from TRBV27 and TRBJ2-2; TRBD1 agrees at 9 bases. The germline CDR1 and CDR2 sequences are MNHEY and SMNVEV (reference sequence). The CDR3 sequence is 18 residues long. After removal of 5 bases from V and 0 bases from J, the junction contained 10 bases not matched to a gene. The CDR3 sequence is CASSPTDRGFSNTGELFF. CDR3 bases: TGTGCCAGCAGTCCGACCGACAGGGGGTTTTCGAACACCGGGGAGCTGTTTTTT.

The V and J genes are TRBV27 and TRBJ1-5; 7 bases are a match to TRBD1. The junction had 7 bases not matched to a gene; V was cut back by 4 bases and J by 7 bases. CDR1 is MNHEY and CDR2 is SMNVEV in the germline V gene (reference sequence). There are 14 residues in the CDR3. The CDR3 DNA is TGTGCCAGCAGTTCGACAGGGTTTGGACAGCCCCAGCATTTT. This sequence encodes CASSSTGFGQPQHF.

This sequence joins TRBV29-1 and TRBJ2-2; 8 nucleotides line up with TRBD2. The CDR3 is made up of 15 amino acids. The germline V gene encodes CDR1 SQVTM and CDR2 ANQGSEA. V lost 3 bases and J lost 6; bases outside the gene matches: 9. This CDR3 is CSVEAGGPVAGELFF. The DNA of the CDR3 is TGCAGCGTTGAGGCGGGGGGCCCCGTCGCCGGGGAGCTGTTTTTT.

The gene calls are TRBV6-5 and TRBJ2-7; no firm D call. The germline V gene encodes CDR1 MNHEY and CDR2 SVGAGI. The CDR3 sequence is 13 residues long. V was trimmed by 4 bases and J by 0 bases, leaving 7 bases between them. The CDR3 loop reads CASSSTVSYEQYF. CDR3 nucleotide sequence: TGTGCCAGCAGTTCGACGGTCTCCTACGAGCAGTACTTC.

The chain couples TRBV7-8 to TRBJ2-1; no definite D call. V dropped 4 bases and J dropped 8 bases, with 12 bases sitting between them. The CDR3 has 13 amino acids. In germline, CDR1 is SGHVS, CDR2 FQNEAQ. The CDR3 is CASSSGPGDEQFF. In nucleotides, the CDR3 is TGTGCCAGCAGCTCCGGGCCCGGCGATGAGCAGTTCTTC.

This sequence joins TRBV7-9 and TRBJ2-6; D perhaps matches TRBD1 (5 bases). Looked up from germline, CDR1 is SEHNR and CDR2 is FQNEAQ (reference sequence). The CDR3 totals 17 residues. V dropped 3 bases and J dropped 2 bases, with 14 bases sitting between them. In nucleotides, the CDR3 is TGTGCCAGCAGCTTCAATCCAGACAGTCCTGGGGCCAACGTCCTGACTTTC. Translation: CASSFNPDSPGANVLTF.

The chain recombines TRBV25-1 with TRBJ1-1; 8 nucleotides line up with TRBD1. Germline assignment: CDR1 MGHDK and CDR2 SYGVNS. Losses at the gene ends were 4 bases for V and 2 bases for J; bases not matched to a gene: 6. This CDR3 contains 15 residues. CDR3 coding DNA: TGTGCCAGCAGTGGGACAGGGATCCTTAACACTGAAGCTTTCTTT. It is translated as CASSGTGILNTEAFF.

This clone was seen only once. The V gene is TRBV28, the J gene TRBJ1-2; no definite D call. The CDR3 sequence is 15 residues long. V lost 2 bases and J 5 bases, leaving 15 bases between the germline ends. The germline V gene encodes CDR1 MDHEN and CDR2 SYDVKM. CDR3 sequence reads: CASSLRVRGMYGYTF. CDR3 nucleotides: TGTGCCAGCAGTTTAAGAGTCCGAGGCATGTATGGCTACACCTTC.

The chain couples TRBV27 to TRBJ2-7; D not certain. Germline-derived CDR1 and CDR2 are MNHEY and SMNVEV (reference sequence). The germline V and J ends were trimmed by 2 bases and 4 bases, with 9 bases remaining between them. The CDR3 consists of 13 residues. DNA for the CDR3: TGTGCCAGCAGTTTAAGAGCAGGATACGAGCAGTACTTC. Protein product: CASSLRAGYEQYF.